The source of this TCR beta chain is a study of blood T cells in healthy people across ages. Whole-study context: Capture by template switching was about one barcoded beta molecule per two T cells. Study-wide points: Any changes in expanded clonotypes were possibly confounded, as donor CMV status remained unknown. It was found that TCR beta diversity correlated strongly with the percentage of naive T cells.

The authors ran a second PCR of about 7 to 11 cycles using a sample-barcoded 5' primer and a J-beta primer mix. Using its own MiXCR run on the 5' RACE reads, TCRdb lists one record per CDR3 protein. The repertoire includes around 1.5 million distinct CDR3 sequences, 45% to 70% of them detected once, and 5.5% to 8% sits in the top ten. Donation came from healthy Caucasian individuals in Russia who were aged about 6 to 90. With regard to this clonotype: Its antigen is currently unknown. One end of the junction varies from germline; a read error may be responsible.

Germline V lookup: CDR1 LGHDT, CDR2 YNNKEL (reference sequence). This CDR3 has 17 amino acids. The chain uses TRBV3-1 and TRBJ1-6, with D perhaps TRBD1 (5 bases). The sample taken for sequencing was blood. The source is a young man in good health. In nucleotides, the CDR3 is TGTGCCGGCAGCCAACAAATCGGGGGGGTGTATAATTCACCCCTCCACTTT. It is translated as CAGSQQIGGVYNSPLHF.